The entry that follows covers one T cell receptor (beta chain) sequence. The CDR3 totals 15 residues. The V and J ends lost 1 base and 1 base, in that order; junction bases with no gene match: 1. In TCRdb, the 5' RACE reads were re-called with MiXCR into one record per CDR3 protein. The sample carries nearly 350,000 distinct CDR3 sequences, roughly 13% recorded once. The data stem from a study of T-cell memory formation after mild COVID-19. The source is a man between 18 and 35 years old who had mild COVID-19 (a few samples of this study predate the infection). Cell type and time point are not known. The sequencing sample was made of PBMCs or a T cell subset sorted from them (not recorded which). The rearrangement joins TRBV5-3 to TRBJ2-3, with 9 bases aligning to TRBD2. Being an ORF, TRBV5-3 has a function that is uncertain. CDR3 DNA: TGTGCCAGAAGCTTGAGCGGGGGGCGCACAGATACGCAGTATTTT. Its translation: CARSLSGGRTDTQYF.